A single sample is the source of the 19 T cell receptor beta chains below, sequenced in a study of human T cells and chemical hapten exposure. One entry per CDR3 protein, called by TCRdb with MiXCR from the RACE reads. The sample yields some 180,000 distinct CDR3 sequences, around 22% seen once. Time point noted: patch test 1, 2 weeks after DPC sensitization. Treatment of the sample: therapeutic diphenylcyclopropenone sensitization with weekly scalp DPC. The sequenced sample was whole blood, obtained in connection with sensitization to the hapten diphenylcyclopropenone (DPC). The receptors were sampled from a woman aged 45-60 years with alopecia areata. Some clones in this sample may be carry-over from other donors' samples.

At least ten counts were recorded for this clonotype. The CDR3 nucleotides read TGTGCCAGCAGCTTAAGGACAGCCTATGGCTACACCTTC. Translated, it gives CASSLRTAYGYTF. The chain has TRBV5-8 and TRBJ1-2; TRBD1 might be the D (6 bases). Trimming removed 2 bases from V and 4 bases from J, with 9 bases in between. The CDR3 sequence is 13 residues long. Germline lookup yields CDR1 SGHTS and CDR2 YDEGEE.

V usage is TRBV27 and J usage is TRBJ2-1; D ambiguous. Trimming took 2 bases from V and 3 from J, leaving 14 bases between them. The CDR3 runs to 16 residues. Germline CDR1 reads MNHEY; CDR2 reads SMNVEV (reference sequence). In nucleotides, the CDR3 is TGTGCCAGCAGTTTAGCGTCTGTGCAAATCTACAATGAGCAGTTCTTC. Amino acid sequence: CASSLASVQIYNEQFF.

The genes are TRBV7-8 and TRBJ1-5; TRBD1 aligns across 9 bases. Germline V CDR1 and CDR2: SGHVS, FQNEAQ. The CDR3 consists of 17 residues. V lost 5 bases to trimming and J lost 5 bases; unmatched junction nucleotides: 13. The CDR3 nucleotides are TGTGCCAGCAGCCATTATCCGCGGACAGGGGACGATCAGCCCCAGCATTTT. This codes for CASSHYPRTGDDQPQHF.

This clonotype was observed a few times. The rearrangement links TRBV28 to TRBJ2-7; TRBD2 matches at 12 bases. CDR3 length: 17 amino acids. After removal of 5 bases from V and 5 bases from J, the junction contained 13 bases not matched to a gene. The germline V gene has CDR1 MDHEN and CDR2 SYDVKM. The CDR3 nucleotides are TGTGCCAGCAGTCCTATGGACCGACTAGCGGGAGTAGACGAGCAGTACTTC. It codes for CASSPMDRLAGVDEQYF.

This clonotype was recorded many times. The rearrangement uses TRBV9 and TRBJ2-7; 9 bases fit TRBD1. Germline trimming cut 2 bases from V and 4 bases from J; bases unmatched to any gene: 4. Germline assignment: CDR1 SGDLS and CDR2 YYNGEE. The CDR3 runs 14 residues. CDR3 DNA sequence: TGTGCCAGCAGCGTCGAGGACAGGGGTTACGAGCAGTACTTC. Translation gives CASSVEDRGYEQYF.

This clonotype was seen a few times. J is TRBJ2-7 and V is TRBV5-1, with 12 bases identical to TRBD2. The CDR3 runs to 17 residues. V was clipped by 4 bases and J by 4 bases; unmatched bases: 12. Looked up from germline, CDR1 is SGHRS and CDR2 is YFSETQ. CDR3 sequence reads: CASSAYTSGRKSYEQYF. The CDR3 region has the DNA TGCGCCAGCAGCGCCTACACTAGCGGGAGGAAGTCGTACGAGCAGTACTTC.

This clonotype was recorded a few times. The rearrangement links TRBV5-1 to TRBJ2-7; the D gene could be TRBD1 or TRBD2 (5 bases each). In germline, CDR1 is SGHRS, CDR2 YFSETQ. The CDR3 is made up of 13 amino acids. Trimming stripped 6 bases from V and 4 bases from J, with 14 bases between. The CDR3 sequence: CASTPPWGYEQYF. For the CDR3, the DNA is TGCGCCAGCACGCCACCATGGGGGTACGAGCAGTACTTC.

The V and J genes are TRBV7-2 and TRBJ2-3; D assignment may be TRBD1 or TRBD2 (5 bases each). The CDR3 runs to 14 residues. Trimming pared 1 base from V and 4 bases from J, leaving 9 bases between. The germline V gene has CDR1 SGHTA and CDR2 FQGNSA. The DNA of the CDR3 is TGTGCCAGCAGCTTAGAATTGGGGGCAGATACGCAGTATTTT. Translating gives CASSLELGADTQYF.

This chain links TRBV6-5 with TRBJ2-6; D gene uncertain. Between the trimmed V and J ends, which lost 8 bases and 0 bases, there was a span of 8 bases. Germline CDR1 and CDR2: MNHEY and SVGAGI. This CDR3 region has 14 residues. As DNA, the CDR3 is TGTGCCAGCGGGAAGACCTCTGGGGCCAACGTCCTGACTTTC. Its protein product is CASGKTSGANVLTF.

The rearrangement joins TRBV29-1 to TRBJ2-3; TRBD2 might be the D (6 bases). Germline V gene lookup returns CDR1 SQVTM and CDR2 ANQGSEA. The V end was cut by 7 bases, the J end by 1 base, with 15 bases between. There are 14 residues in the CDR3. The CDR3 DNA follows: TGCAGCGGGGACGCGGGACCTGGCACAGATACGCAGTATTTT. Encoded protein: CSGDAGPGTDTQYF.

CDR3 protein: CSVENGDSNTEAFF. In DNA, the CDR3 is TGCAGCGTTGAAAACGGAGACAGCAACACTGAAGCTTTCTTT. The gene calls are TRBV29-1 and TRBJ1-1, with TRBD1 as a possible D gene (5 bases). Germline CDR1 reads SQVTM; CDR2 reads ANQGSEA. The CDR3 has 14 residues. V was pared by 2 bases and J by 2 bases, with 12 bases between.

The chain links TRBV10-2 to TRBJ1-3; no clear D gene. The CDR3 contains 14 residues. Germline values: CDR1 WSHSY, CDR2 SAAADI. The V end lost 3 bases, the J end lost 0 bases, and 6 bases lay between the germline ends. CDR3 loop: CASSELTSGNTIYF. As DNA, the CDR3 is TGCGCCAGCAGTGAACTCACCTCTGGAAACACCATATATTTT.

The table lists this clonotype with a few counts. The J gene is TRBJ2-5, the V gene TRBV20-1; 7 bases line up with TRBD2. Germline V gene sequence: CDR1 DFQATT, CDR2 SNEGSKA (reference sequence). The CDR3 length is 16 residues. Losses at the gene ends were 5 bases for V and 0 bases for J; bases not matched to a gene: 12. This CDR3 is CSAVLGLADDQETQYF. Here the CDR3 DNA reads TGCAGTGCTGTCTTGGGTCTAGCGGACGACCAAGAGACCCAGTACTTC.

The CDR3 DNA is TGCAGCGCGCGGGGTGGTTCCAGTTCCTACGAGCAGTACTTC. Protein product: CSARGGSSSYEQYF. This chain uses TRBV29-1 with TRBJ2-7, with D possibly matching TRBD2 (6 bases). Germline CDR1 and CDR2: SQVTM and ANQGSEA. The CDR3 spans 14 residues. V dropped 7 bases and J dropped 1 base, with 17 bases sitting between them.

The chain carries TRBV29-1 and TRBJ2-1; 9 bases agree with TRBD2. The germline gives CDR1 SQVTM, CDR2 ANQGSEA. This CDR3 is 14 amino acids long. V lost 6 bases and J lost 0; bases outside the gene matches: 3. The CDR3 reads CSVDSGSSYNEQFF. DNA of the CDR3: TGCAGCGTGGATAGCGGGAGCTCCTACAATGAGCAGTTCTTC.

This clonotype was picked up a small number of times. The rearrangement links TRBV3-1 to TRBJ1-1; D gene ambiguous. Germline values: CDR1 LGHDT, CDR2 YNNKEL (reference sequence). Between the trimmed V and J ends, which lost 4 bases and 1 base, there was a span of 7 bases. The CDR3 is made up of 13 amino acids. CDR3: CASSLVSNTEAFF. The CDR3 DNA follows: TGTGCCAGCAGCCTTGTATCGAACACTGAAGCTTTCTTT.

The chain couples TRBV9 to TRBJ2-3, with D perhaps being TRBD1 or TRBD2 (5 bases each). Trimming took off 0 bases at V and 6 bases at J, with 14 bases between the two ends. Germline loops: CDR1 SGDLS, CDR2 YYNGEE. This CDR3 is built from 15 residues. The CDR3 spells CASSVGETGGDTQYF. The CDR3 nucleotides are TGTGCCAGCAGCGTAGGGGAAACAGGCGGGGATACGCAGTATTTT.

This clonotype was picked up one time. Possible read error: a much larger clone is one base away. The chain recombines TRBV15 with TRBJ1-1, with 8 bases fitting TRBD1. After removal of 2 bases from V and 3 bases from J, the junction contained 8 bases not matched to a gene. Germline V gene sequence: CDR1 LNHNV, CDR2 YYDKDF (reference sequence). This CDR3 has 16 residues. Here the CDR3 reads CATSRFRQGMDTEAFF. CDR3 DNA sequence: TGTGCCACCAGCAGATTCCGACAGGGGATGGACACTGAAGCTTTCTTT.

This clonotype was detected only once. V usage is TRBV3-1 and J usage is TRBJ2-7, with a tentative D call TRBD2 (5 bases). V lost 4 bases to trimming and J lost 6 bases, with 19 bases between them. The CDR3 runs to 15 residues. In germline, CDR1 is LGHDT, CDR2 YNNKEL (reference sequence). CDR3: CASSPVLASSGEQYF. In nucleotides, the CDR3 is TGTGCCAGCAGCCCTGTTTTAGCGTCCTCGGGCGAGCAGTACTTC.